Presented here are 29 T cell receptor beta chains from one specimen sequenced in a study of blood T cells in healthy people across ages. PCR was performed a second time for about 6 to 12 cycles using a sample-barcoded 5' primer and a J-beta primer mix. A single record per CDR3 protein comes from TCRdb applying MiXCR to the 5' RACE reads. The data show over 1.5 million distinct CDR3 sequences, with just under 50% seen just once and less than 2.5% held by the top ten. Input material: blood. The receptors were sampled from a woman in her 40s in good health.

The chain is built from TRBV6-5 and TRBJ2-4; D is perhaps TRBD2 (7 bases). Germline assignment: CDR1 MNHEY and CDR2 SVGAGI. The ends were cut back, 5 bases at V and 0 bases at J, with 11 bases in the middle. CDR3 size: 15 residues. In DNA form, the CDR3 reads TGTGCCAGCAGTCGGGGGGCCCTAGCCAAAAACATTCAGTACTTC. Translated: CASSRGALAKNIQYF.

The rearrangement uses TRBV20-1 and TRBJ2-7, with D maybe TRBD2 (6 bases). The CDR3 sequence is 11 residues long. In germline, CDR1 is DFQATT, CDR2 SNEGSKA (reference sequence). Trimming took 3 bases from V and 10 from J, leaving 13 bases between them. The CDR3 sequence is CSARVRRVQYF. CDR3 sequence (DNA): TGCAGTGCTAGGGTCAGGAGGGTCCAGTACTTC.

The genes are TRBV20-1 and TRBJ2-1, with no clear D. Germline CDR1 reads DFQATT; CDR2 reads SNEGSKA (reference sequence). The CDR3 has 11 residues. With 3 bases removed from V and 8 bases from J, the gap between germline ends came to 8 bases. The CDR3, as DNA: TGCAGTGCTAGTGATATGGATGAGCAGTTCTTC. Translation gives CSASDMDEQFF.

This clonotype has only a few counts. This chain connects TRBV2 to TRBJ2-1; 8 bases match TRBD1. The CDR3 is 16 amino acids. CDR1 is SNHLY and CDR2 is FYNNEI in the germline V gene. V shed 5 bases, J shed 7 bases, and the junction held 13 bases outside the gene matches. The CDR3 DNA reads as TGTGCCAGCAGTCCTACTGTGGACAGGGTCCTTAATGAGCAGTTCTTC. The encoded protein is CASSPTVDRVLNEQFF.

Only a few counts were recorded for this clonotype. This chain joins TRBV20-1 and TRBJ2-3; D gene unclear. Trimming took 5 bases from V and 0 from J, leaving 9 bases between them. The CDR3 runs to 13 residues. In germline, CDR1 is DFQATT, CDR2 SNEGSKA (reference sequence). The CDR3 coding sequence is TGCAGTGCTCCGAGGTGGAGCACAGATACGCAGTATTTT. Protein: CSAPRWSTDTQYF.

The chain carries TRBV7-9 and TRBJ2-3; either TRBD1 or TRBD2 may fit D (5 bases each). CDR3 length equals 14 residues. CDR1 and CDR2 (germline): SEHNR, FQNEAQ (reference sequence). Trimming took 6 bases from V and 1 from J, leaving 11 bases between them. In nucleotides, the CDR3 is TGTGCCAGCAGGGGGGTTCCTGGCACAGATACGCAGTATTTT. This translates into CASRGVPGTDTQYF.

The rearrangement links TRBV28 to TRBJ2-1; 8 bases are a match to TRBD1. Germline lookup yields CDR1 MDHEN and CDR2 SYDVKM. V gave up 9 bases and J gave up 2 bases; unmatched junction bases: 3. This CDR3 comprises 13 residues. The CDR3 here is CASLQGAYNEQFF. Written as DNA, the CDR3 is TGTGCCAGTTTACAGGGGGCCTACAATGAGCAGTTCTTC.

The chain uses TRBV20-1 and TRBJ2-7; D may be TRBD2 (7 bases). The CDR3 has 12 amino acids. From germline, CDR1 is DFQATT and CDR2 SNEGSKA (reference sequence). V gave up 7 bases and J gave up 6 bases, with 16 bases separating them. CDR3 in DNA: TGCAGTGTTAAAGGAGGGGGGGTCGAGCAGTACTTC. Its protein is CSVKGGGVEQYF.

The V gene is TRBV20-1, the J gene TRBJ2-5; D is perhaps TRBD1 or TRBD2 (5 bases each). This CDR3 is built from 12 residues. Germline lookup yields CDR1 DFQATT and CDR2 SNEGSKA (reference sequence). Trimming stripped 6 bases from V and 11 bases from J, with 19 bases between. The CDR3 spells CSAPGAAYGQYF. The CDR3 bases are TGCAGTGCCCCCGGGGCCGCCTATGGGCAGTACTTC.

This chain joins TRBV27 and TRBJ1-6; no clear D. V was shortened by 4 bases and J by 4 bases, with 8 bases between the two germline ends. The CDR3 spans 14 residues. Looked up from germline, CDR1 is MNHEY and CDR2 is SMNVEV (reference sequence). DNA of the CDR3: TGTGCCAGCAGTTATACCCCATATAATTCACCCCTCCACTTT. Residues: CASSYTPYNSPLHF.

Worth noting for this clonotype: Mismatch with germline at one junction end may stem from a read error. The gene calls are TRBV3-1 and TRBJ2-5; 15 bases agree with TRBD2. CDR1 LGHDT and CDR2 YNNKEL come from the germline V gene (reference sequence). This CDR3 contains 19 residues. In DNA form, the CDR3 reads TGTGCTAGCAGCCAAGATAGGAAGGGACTAGCGGGGGGACAAGAGACCCAGTACTTC. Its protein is CASSQDRKGLAGGQETQYF.

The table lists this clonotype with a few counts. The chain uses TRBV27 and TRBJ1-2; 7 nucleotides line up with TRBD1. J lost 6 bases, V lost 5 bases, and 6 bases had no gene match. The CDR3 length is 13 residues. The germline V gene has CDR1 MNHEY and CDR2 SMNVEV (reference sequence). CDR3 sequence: CASSPDRVNGYTF. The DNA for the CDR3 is TGTGCCAGCAGTCCCGACAGGGTTAATGGCTACACCTTC.

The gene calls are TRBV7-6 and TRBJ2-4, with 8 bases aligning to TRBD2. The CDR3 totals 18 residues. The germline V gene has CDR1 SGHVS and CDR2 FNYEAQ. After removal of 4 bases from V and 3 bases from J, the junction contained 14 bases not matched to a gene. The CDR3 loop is CASSSGGPILAGKNIQYF. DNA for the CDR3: TGTGCCAGCAGCTCCGGCGGCCCGATTCTAGCGGGCAAAAACATTCAGTACTTC.

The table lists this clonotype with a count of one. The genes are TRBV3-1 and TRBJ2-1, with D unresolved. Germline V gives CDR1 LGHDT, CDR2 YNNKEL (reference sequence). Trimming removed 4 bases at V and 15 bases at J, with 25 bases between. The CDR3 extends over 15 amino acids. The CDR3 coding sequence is TGTGCCAGCAGCCGGTCCGGTGGCTCCTACAATGAGTTGTTCTTC. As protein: CASSRSGGSYNELFF.

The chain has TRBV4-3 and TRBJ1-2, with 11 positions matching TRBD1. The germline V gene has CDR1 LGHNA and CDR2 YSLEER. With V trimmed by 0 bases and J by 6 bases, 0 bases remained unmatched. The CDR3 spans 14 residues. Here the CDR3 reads CASSQEDRGHGYTF. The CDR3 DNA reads TGCGCCAGCAGCCAAGAGGACAGGGGGCATGGCTACACCTTC.

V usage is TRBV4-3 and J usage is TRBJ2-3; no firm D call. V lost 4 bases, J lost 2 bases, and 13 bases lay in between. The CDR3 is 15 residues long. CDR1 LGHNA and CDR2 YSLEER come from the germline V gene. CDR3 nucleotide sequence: TGCGCCAGCAGCCGAGCCGCCCAGAACACAGATACGCAGTATTTT. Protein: CASSRAAQNTDTQYF.

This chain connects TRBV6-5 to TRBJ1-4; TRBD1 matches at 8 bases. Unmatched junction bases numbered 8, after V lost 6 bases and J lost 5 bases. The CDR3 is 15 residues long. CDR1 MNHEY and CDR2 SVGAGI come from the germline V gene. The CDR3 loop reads CASRRQQGGNEKLFF. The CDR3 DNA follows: TGTGCCAGCAGACGGCAACAGGGGGGCAATGAAAAACTGTTTTTT.

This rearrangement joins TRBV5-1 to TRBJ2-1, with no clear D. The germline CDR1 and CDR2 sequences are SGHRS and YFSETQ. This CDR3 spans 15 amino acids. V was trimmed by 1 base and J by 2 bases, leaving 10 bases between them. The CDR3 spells CASSLYSGTYNEQFF. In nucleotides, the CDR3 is TGCGCCAGCAGCTTGTACAGTGGGACCTACAATGAGCAGTTCTTC.

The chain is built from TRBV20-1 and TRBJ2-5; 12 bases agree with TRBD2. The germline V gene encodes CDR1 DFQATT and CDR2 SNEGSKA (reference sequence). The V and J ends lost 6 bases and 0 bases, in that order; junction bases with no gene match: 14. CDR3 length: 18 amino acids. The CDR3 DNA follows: TGCAGTGCCACGATCATAGAGACTAGCGGGGGCTACCAAGAGACCCAGTACTTC. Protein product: CSATIIETSGGYQETQYF.

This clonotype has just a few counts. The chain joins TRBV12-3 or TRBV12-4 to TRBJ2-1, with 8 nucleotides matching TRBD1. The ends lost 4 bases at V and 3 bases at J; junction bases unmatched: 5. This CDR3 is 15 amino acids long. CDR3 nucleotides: TGTGCCAGCAGTTCCGGGACAGGTAACTACAATGAGCAGTTCTTC. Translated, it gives CASSSGTGNYNEQFF.

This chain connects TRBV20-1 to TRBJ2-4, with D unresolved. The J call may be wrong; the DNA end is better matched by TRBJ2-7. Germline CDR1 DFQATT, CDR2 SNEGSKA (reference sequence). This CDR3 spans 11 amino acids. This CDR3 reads CSARNLPEQYF. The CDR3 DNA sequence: TGCAGTGCTAGAAACTTACCCGAGCAGTACTTC.

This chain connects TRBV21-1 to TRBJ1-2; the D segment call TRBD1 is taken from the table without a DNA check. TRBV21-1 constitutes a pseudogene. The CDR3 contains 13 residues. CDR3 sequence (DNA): TGTGCCAGCAGAGCGACAGGGCCTCATGGCTACACCTTC. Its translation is CASRATGPHGYTF.

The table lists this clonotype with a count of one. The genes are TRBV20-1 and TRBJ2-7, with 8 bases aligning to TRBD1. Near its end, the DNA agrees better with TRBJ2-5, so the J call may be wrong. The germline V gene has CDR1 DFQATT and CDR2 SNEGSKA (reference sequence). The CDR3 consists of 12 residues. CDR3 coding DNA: TGCAGTGCTGTACAGGGGGGTGAGACCCAGTACTTC. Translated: CSAVQGGETQYF.

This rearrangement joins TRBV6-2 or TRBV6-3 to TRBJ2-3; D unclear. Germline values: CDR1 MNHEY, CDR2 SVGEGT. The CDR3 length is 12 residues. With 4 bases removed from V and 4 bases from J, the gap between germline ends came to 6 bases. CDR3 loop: CASSSEADTQYF. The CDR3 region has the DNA TGTGCCAGCAGTTCCGAAGCAGATACGCAGTATTTT.

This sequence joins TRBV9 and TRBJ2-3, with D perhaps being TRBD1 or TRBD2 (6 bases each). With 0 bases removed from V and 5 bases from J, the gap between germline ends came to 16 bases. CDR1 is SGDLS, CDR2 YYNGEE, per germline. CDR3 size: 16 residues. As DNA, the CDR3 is TGTGCCAGCAGCGTAGAAGCATGGGGGGCGGGAGATACGCAGTATTTT. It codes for CASSVEAWGAGDTQYF.

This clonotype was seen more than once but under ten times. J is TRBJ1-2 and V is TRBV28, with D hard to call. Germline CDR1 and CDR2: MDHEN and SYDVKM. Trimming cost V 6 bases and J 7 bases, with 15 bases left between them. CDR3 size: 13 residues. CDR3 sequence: CASRDINGFGYTF. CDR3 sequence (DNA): TGTGCCAGCAGAGACATCAATGGGTTTGGCTACACCTTC.

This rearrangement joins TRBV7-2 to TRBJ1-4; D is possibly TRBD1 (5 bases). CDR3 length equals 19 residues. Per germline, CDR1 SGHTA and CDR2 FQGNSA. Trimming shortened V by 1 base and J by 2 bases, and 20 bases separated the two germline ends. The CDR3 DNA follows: TGTGCCAGCAGCTTAGAAGAGGGACTTTGGAGTTCGACTAATGAAAAACTGTTTTTT. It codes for CASSLEEGLWSSTNEKLFF.

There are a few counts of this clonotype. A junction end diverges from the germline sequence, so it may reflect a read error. CDR3 bases: TGCGGTGCTAGGCCAGGGGTTTATAATGAAAAACTGTTTTTT. It translates to CGARPGVYNEKLFF. The V call is TRBV20-1, the J call TRBJ1-4; D perhaps matches TRBD1 (6 bases). CDR3 length: 14 residues. CDR1 is DFQATT and CDR2 is SNEGSKA in the germline V gene (reference sequence).

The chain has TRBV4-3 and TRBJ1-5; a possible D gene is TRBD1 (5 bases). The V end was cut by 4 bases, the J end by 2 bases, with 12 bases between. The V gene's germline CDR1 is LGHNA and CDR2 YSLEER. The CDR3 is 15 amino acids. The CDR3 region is CASSPGLGGNQPQHF. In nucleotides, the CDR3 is TGCGCCAGCAGCCCGGGACTGGGAGGCAATCAGCCCCAGCATTTT.